One sample yielded the 31 T cell receptor beta chains listed below, sequenced in a study of CD4 and CD8 cells across lung adenocarcinoma regions. TCRdb reanalysed the PCR reads using MiXCR and keeps one entry per CDR3 protein. The sample lists 25,000 to 30,000 distinct CDR3 sequences, more than 40% seen once, with around 44% in the top ten. Material for sequencing was CD8+ T cells from the center of a lung tumor. These receptors were taken from a male donor with lung adenocarcinoma. The CD4 and CD8 labels of this study may be unreliable.

This clonotype was picked up many times. A much larger clone sits a single nucleotide away, making a read error possible. V usage is TRBV7-2 and J usage is TRBJ2-5, with D perhaps TRBD2 (8 bases). Looked up from germline, CDR1 is SGHTA and CDR2 is FQGNSA. This CDR3 is 16 amino acids long. Trimming shortened V by 1 base and J by 11 bases, and 23 bases separated the two germline ends. As DNA, the CDR3 is TGTGCCAGCAGCTTAGGAGGACAGGCCCAACGGGAGGGGCAGTACTTC. It encodes CASSLGGQAQREGQYF.

The rearrangement uses TRBV6-1 and TRBJ2-1; either TRBD1 or TRBD2 may fit D (6 bases each). The DNA end is a closer match to TRBJ2-5, so the J assignment may be wrong. Germline values: CDR1 MNHNS, CDR2 SASEGT. This CDR3 contains 16 residues. The DNA for the CDR3 is TGTGCCAGCGGGGGGCTCGGGCGCCGTGACCAAGACATCCAGTACTTC. Encoded protein: CASGGLGRRDQDIQYF.

V is TRBV28 and J is TRBJ2-4, with D perhaps TRBD2 (6 bases). Germline V gene sequence: CDR1 MDHEN, CDR2 SYDVKM. The CDR3 is 11 residues long. V lost 3 bases, J lost 9 bases, and 6 bases lay in between. The CDR3 DNA sequence: TGTGCCAGCAGTTTGGGGGGCATTCAGTACTTC. Protein product: CASSLGGIQYF.

This clonotype was observed at least ten times. This rearrangement joins TRBV25-1 to TRBJ2-1, with 9 nucleotides matching TRBD2. There are 13 residues in the CDR3. V was pared by 6 bases and J by 10 bases, with 7 bases of the junction left unmatched. The germline CDR1 and CDR2 sequences are MGHDK and SYGVNS. Here the CDR3 reads CASSRGRAEEQFF. The CDR3, as DNA: TGTGCCAGCAGCCGCGGGAGGGCCGAGGAGCAGTTCTTC.

Ten or more counts support this clonotype. The chain is built from TRBV6-5 and TRBJ2-1, with D maybe TRBD1 (5 bases). The DNA end is more similar to TRBJ2-7, so the J call may be wrong. This CDR3 is built from 13 residues. The germline V gene has CDR1 MNHEY and CDR2 SVGAGI. CDR3: CASSYRQRYEQYF. The DNA for the CDR3 is TGTGCCAGCAGTTATAGACAGAGGTACGAGCAGTACTTC.

V is TRBV6-2 or TRBV6-3 and J is TRBJ2-1, with D maybe TRBD2 (5 bases). TRBJ2-7 matches the DNA end more closely, so the J call is doubtful. This CDR3 has 11 amino acids. The V gene's germline CDR1 is MNHEY and CDR2 SVGEGT. The DNA for the CDR3 is TGTGCCACGGGAACCTACTACGAGCAGTACTTC. Its translation: CATGTYYEQYF.

The chain couples TRBV10-3 to TRBJ1-5; 10 bases align to TRBD1. The V gene end was trimmed by 6 bases and the J gene end by 0 bases; junction bases not matched to a gene: 8. This CDR3 comprises 17 residues. Germline CDR1 and CDR2: ENHRY and SYGVKD. Written as DNA, the CDR3 is TGTGCCATCAGGGGGACAGGGGCTTTTTATAGCAATCAGCCCCAGCATTTT. Its translation is CAIRGTGAFYSNQPQHF.

The chain employs TRBV20-1 and TRBJ2-6; D might be TRBD1 (5 bases). Per germline, CDR1 DFQATT and CDR2 SNEGSKA (reference sequence). V lost 5 bases to trimming and J lost 19 bases, with 51 bases between them. There are 22 residues in the CDR3. In DNA form, the CDR3 reads TGCAGTGCTCCTCCTCCGAAGGAAGGGGCTCCTCCCCGTTCTTGGTCACCCAAGGGTGCAACTTTC. This gives the protein CSAPPPKEGAPPRSWSPKGATF.

The DNA of the CDR3 is TGTGCCAGCAGCCCCACGATTAGGGGCTCTGGAAACACCATATATTTT. Protein product: CASSPTIRGSGNTIYF. The chain combines TRBV6-1 with TRBJ1-3, with D perhaps matching TRBD1 (5 bases). The V gene's germline CDR1 is MNHNS and CDR2 SASEGT. The V end was cut by 6 bases, the J end by 0 bases, with 15 bases between. The CDR3 extends over 16 amino acids.

The sample holds a few counts of this clonotype. The V call is TRBV3-1, the J call TRBJ2-7; the match to TRBD2 covers 13 bases. The V gene's germline CDR1 is LGHDT and CDR2 YNNKEL (reference sequence). This CDR3 is 15 amino acids long. The junction had 1 base not matched to a gene; V was cut back by 1 base and J by 4 bases. CDR3 sequence reads: CASSQGTSGSYEQYF. The CDR3 DNA sequence: TGTGCCAGCAGCCAAGGGACTAGCGGGAGTTACGAGCAGTACTTC.

As concerns this clonotype: This sequence may be a read error, since a much larger clone differs from it by one base. The chain is built from TRBV6-1 and TRBJ2-1; D tentatively reads TRBD1 or TRBD2 (5 bases each). The length of the CDR3 is 12 residues. V dropped 8 bases and J dropped 10 bases, with 15 bases sitting between them. CDR1 is MNHNS, CDR2 SASEGT, per germline. CDR3: CASRGPTYEQFF. The CDR3 DNA follows: TGTGCCAGCCGGGGACCTACCTACGAGCAGTTCTTC.

The chain joins TRBV7-2 to TRBJ2-2, with 7 bases identical to TRBD2. The germline V gene encodes CDR1 SGHTA and CDR2 FQGNSA. V lost 2 bases and J lost 4; bases outside the gene matches: 1. The CDR3 has 14 residues. The CDR3 region has the DNA TGTGCCAGCAGCTTATCGGGGGGCACCGGGGAGCTGTTTTTT. It yields the protein CASSLSGGTGELFF.

The chain recombines TRBV7-2 with TRBJ2-3; tentatively, D is TRBD2 (6 bases). The CDR3 has 15 amino acids. Germline V lookup: CDR1 SGHTA, CDR2 FQGNSA. Trimming shortened V by 9 bases and J by 2 bases, and 18 bases separated the two germline ends. CDR3: CARGLGAGYTDTQYF. The DNA of the CDR3 is TGTGCCAGGGGCTTAGGAGCGGGTTACACAGATACGCAGTATTTT.

This clonotype is medium-sized within its sample. The gene calls are TRBV6-5 and TRBJ2-3, with D unclear. The germline V gene has CDR1 MNHEY and CDR2 SVGAGI. The CDR3 is 15 amino acids. V lost 5 bases and J 1 base, leaving 13 bases between the germline ends. The CDR3 protein is CASSTSAPGTDTQYF. Here the CDR3 DNA reads TGTGCCAGCAGTACCAGCGCTCCGGGCACAGATACGCAGTATTTT.

J is TRBJ2-1 and V is TRBV14; possibly TRBD2 for D (5 bases). The closer fit of TRBJ2-7 to the DNA end suggests the J call may be wrong. The CDR3 totals 16 residues. Germline assignment: CDR1 SGHDN and CDR2 FVKESK. The CDR3 DNA reads as TGTGCCAGCAGCCACGGTCAGCGGAGAGGAACCTACGAGCAGTACTTC. Its protein is CASSHGQRRGTYEQYF.

This chain joins TRBV27 and TRBJ1-4; the D is unclear. CDR3 length: 16 amino acids. Trimming stripped 6 bases from V and 6 bases from J, with 20 bases between. Germline V CDR1 and CDR2: MNHEY, SMNVEV (reference sequence). The CDR3 DNA sequence: TGTGCCAGCAGCCCATATTCTCCGGGAAGCGATGAAAAACTGTTTTTT. It is translated as CASSPYSPGSDEKLFF.

This clonotype was seen only once. This chain uses TRBV6-1 with TRBJ2-5, with 9 bases aligning to TRBD1. V dropped 11 bases and J dropped 8; count of bases not matched to a gene: 18. The CDR3 consists of 15 residues. The germline V gene has CDR1 MNHNS and CDR2 SASEGT. CDR3 bases: TGTGCCGGGAGAACAGGGGGCCGTGAGCCAGATACCCAGTACTTC. Residues: CAGRTGGREPDTQYF.

The sample holds many counts of this clonotype. V and J are TRBV6-5 and TRBJ1-2, with D hard to call. This CDR3 comprises 13 residues. Germline V gene data show CDR1 as MNHEY and CDR2 as SVGAGI. Trimming pared 2 bases from V and 6 bases from J, leaving 10 bases between. The DNA of the CDR3 is TGTGCCAGCAGTTACGTGGGAGGGAATGGCTACACCTTC. Translated, it gives CASSYVGGNGYTF.

There are many counts of this clonotype. The J gene is TRBJ2-1, the V gene TRBV15; 7 bases align to TRBD2. CDR1 and CDR2 from the germline V gene are LNHNV and YYDKDF (reference sequence). V gave up 3 bases and J gave up 6 bases; unmatched junction bases: 2. This CDR3 region has 13 residues. The CDR3 DNA follows: TGTGCCACCAGCAGGACTAGCTTCAATGAGCAGTTCTTC. Encoded protein: CATSRTSFNEQFF.

Remarks on this clonotype: Because it lacks the conserved phenylalanine or tryptophan at the end, this CDR3 is likely a read error. The DNA is omitted, as the CDR3 cannot be located on it reliably, and the CDR3 follows TCRdb's listing. The chain couples TRBV27 to TRBJ2-5; the D call TRBD2 from the table was never checked on the DNA. The CDR3 adds up to 11 amino acids, both ends counted. Germline V gives CDR1 MNHEY, CDR2 SMNVEV (reference sequence). The CDR3 here is CASSLSDSEEY.

By share of the sample, this clonotype is medium-sized. V usage is TRBV6-5 and J usage is TRBJ1-2; maybe TRBD1 (5 bases). The CDR3 has 15 residues. Germline CDR1 MNHEY, CDR2 SVGAGI. The V and J ends lost 8 bases and 0 bases respectively, with 16 bases between them. The CDR3 DNA reads TGTGCCAGCTTGCTTCGGGGGGGATCTAACTATGGCTACACCTTC. Translation gives CASLLRGGSNYGYTF.

This clonotype was seen a handful of times. The DNA is omitted, as the CDR3 cannot be located on it reliably, and the CDR3 follows TCRdb's listing. This chain connects TRBV6-1 to TRBJ2-3; the table calls TRBD2, which could not be checked here. The CDR3 comprises 16 residues, both ends counted. Germline assignment: CDR1 MNHNS and CDR2 SASEGT. The CDR3 protein is CASSETWASGTDAQYF.

V usage is TRBV24-1 and J usage is TRBJ2-3; perhaps TRBD2 as D (5 bases). The DNA end favors TRBJ2-5, so the J call may be wrong. CDR1 is KGHDR and CDR2 is SFDVKD in the germline V gene. This CDR3 comprises 13 residues. CDR3 sequence reads: CATANGGQETQYF. In DNA form, the CDR3 reads TGTGCCACTGCGAATGGCGGGCAAGAGACCCAGTACTTC.

With regard to this clonotype: One end of the junction varies from germline; a read error may be responsible. The V call is TRBV27, the J call TRBJ2-4, with 7 positions matching TRBD2. This CDR3 contains 17 residues. Germline V lookup: CDR1 MNHEY, CDR2 SMNVEV (reference sequence). CDR3 nucleotide sequence: TGTGCCAGCAGTCCCCAAGGGAGGGGTAGAGAGACAGATACTCAGTACTTT. Its protein is CASSPQGRGRETDTQYF.

The CDR3 nucleotides read TGCGCCAGCAGCTATGCCTACTATCTCCAAGAGACCCAGTACTTC. Translation gives CASSYAYYLQETQYF. This sequence joins TRBV5-1 and TRBJ2-5; no definite D call. The CDR3 consists of 15 residues. The germline V gene encodes CDR1 SGHRS and CDR2 YFSETQ. V lost 3 bases, J lost 1 base, and 13 bases lay in between. Drawing the rest from reference TRBV5-1 and TRBJ2-5, the complete variable domain is KAGVTQTPRYLIKTRGQQVTLSCSPISGHRSVSWYQQTPGQGLQFLFEYFSETQRNKGNFPGRFSGRQFSNSRSEMNVSTLELGDSALYLCASSYAYYLQETQYFGPGTRLLVL.

In its sample, this clonotype is medium-sized (0.01 to 0.1%). The chain carries TRBV25-1 and TRBJ2-2; the D gene is possibly TRBD1 (5 bases). Germline-derived CDR1 and CDR2 are MGHDK and SYGVNS. V was cut by 3 bases and J by 7 bases, with 9 bases left in between. The CDR3 is made up of 13 amino acids. CDR3 in DNA: TGTGCCAGCAGTGACAGGGAAATCGGGGAGCTGTTTTTT. Its protein is CASSDREIGELFF.

About this clonotype itself: At one boundary the junction diverges from the germline segment, which might be a read error. The CDR3 is CGIRGRTGKDTQYF. The CDR3 nucleotides are TGTGGCATCAGGGGGCGGACAGGGAAAGATACGCAGTACTTT. The V call is TRBV10-3, the J call TRBJ2-3, with TRBD1 matching over 8 bases. Germline assignment: CDR1 ENHRY and CDR2 SYGVKD. This CDR3 has 14 amino acids.

Ten or more counts support this clonotype. V is TRBV20-1 and J is TRBJ2-2, with 8 positions matching TRBD2. The germline gives CDR1 DFQATT, CDR2 SNEGSKA (reference sequence). The CDR3 is made up of 11 amino acids. The J segment lost 8 bases and the V segment lost 6 bases, leaving 2 bases of the junction unmatched. DNA of the CDR3: TGCAGTGCCGGGAGGGTTGGGGAGCTGTTTTTT. It specifies CSAGRVGELFF.

The chain couples TRBV11-2 to TRBJ2-1, with 11 bases aligning to TRBD2. The J call may be faulty, since TRBJ2-5 better matches the DNA end. The germline CDR1 and CDR2 sequences are SGHAT and FQNNGV. This CDR3 has 17 amino acids. CDR3 in DNA: TGTGCCAGCAGCTTCATAACTAGCGGGAGCTCAGGGGAGACCCAGTACTTC. Protein product: CASSFITSGSSGETQYF.

This clonotype has more than one count but fewer than ten. This chain connects TRBV3-1 to TRBJ2-1, with TRBD2 identical over 7 bases. Germline assignment: CDR1 LGHDT and CDR2 YNNKEL (reference sequence). There are 14 residues in the CDR3. The V gene end was trimmed by 0 bases and the J gene end by 13 bases; junction bases not matched to a gene: 9. The CDR3 coding sequence is TGTGCCAGCAGCCAAGAGTCGGGGGGAGTGGGACAGTTCTTC. It translates to CASSQESGGVGQFF.

Note on this clonotype: At one end, the junction sequence differs from germline, possibly due to a read error. The CDR3 here is CAGSWGRGQDTQYF. CDR3 coding DNA: TGTGCCGGCAGCTGGGGACGGGGCCAAGATACGCAGTACTTC. The chain recombines TRBV6-1 with TRBJ2-3, with D perhaps matching TRBD1 or TRBD2 (5 bases each). The DNA end is more similar to TRBJ2-7, so the J call may be wrong. The CDR3 totals 14 residues. Germline V gene lookup returns CDR1 MNHNS and CDR2 SASEGT.